One and the same sample provided the 30 T cell receptor beta chains below, sequenced in a study of cytomegalovirus exposure and HLA in healthy donors. The PCR employed 60 Vbeta primers together with 13 Jbeta primers. Libraries were prepared by immunoSEQ multiplex PCR; TCRdb keeps only in-frame clonotypes and omits some of them. The sample gives hundreds of thousands of clones, over 60% of which show up once; about 2% is in the top ten. Sequencing was performed on PBMCs. The origin of the receptors is a male donor in good health and CMV-seronegative.

This chain joins TRBV14 and TRBJ2-7; weak D call: TRBD1 (6 bases). Germline-derived CDR1 and CDR2 are SGHDN and FVKESK. The CDR3 spans 13 residues. With 3 bases removed from V and 4 bases from J, the gap between germline ends came to 10 bases. CDR3 nucleotides: TGTGCCAGCAGCCACTGGACAGCGTACGAGCAGTACTTC. Protein: CASSHWTAYEQYF. Drawing the rest from reference TRBV14 and TRBJ2-7, the complete variable domain is EAGVTQFPSHSVIEKGQTVTLRCDPISGHDNLYWYRRVMGKEIKFLLHFVKESKQDESGMPNNRFLAERTGGTYSTLKVQPAELEDSGVYFCASSHWTAYEQYFGPGTRLTVT.

This chain connects TRBV27 to TRBJ2-7; 9 bases are shared with TRBD2. This CDR3 spans 14 amino acids. Looked up from germline, CDR1 is MNHEY and CDR2 is SMNVEV (reference sequence). V lost 3 bases, J lost 4 bases, and 4 bases stayed unmatched. The CDR3 spells CASSLRAGGYEQYF. CDR3 in DNA: TGTGCCAGCAGTTTGCGGGCGGGGGGGTACGAGCAGTACTTC.

In regard to this clone: One junction end does not reproduce the germline sequence, and a read error may be involved. The V call is TRBV7-9, the J call TRBJ2-7; tentatively, D is TRBD1 (6 bases). Germline V CDR1 and CDR2: SEHNR, FQNEAQ (reference sequence). The CDR3 totals 16 residues. CDR3 nucleotides: TGTTCCAGCAGCGTAGACAATACAGGGAGTCCCTACGAGCAGTACTTC. This sequence encodes CSSSVDNTGSPYEQYF.

The rearrangement uses TRBV28 and TRBJ2-5; 7 positions agree with TRBD2. Germline V gene data show CDR1 as MDHEN and CDR2 as SYDVKM. CDR3 length: 15 residues. With V trimmed by 4 bases and J by 5 bases, 10 bases remained unmatched. The DNA for the CDR3 is TGTGCCAGCAGTTCCCTCGGAGCGGGGTTGGAGACCCAGTACTTC. Translating it yields CASSSLGAGLETQYF.

V is TRBV20-1 and J is TRBJ1-2; D gene uncertain. CDR1 DFQATT and CDR2 SNEGSKA come from the germline V gene (reference sequence). Trimming cost V 4 bases and J 3 bases, with 6 bases left between them. The CDR3 contains 11 residues. CDR3 bases: TGCAGTGCTATTCCTGACTATGGCTACACCTTC. It translates to CSAIPDYGYTF.

The rearrangement joins TRBV9 to TRBJ1-3, with 11 positions matching TRBD1. Trimming took 4 bases from V and 0 from J; bases not matched to a gene: 9. The CDR3 is made up of 18 amino acids. The germline CDR1 and CDR2 sequences are SGDLS and YYNGEE. CDR3 protein: CASSPGGQGEFSGNTIYF. The CDR3 DNA reads TGTGCCAGCAGCCCAGGGGGACAGGGGGAATTCTCTGGAAACACCATATATTTT.

Only one count was recorded for this clone. This sequence joins TRBV28 and TRBJ1-2; D possibly corresponds to TRBD1 (6 bases). The V end lost 3 bases, the J end lost 5 bases, and 19 bases lay between the germline ends. Germline CDR1 and CDR2: MDHEN and SYDVKM. CDR3 length: 16 amino acids. The CDR3 protein is CASSLEPRGGGYGYTF. CDR3 DNA sequence: TGTGCCAGCAGTTTGGAACCTCGGGGAGGGGGTTATGGCTACACCTTC.

This chain joins TRBV11-3 and TRBJ2-7; TRBD1 agrees at 7 bases. This CDR3 contains 15 residues. J gave up 4 bases and V 0 bases, and 6 bases lay outside the gene matches. The V gene's germline CDR1 is SGHNT and CDR2 YENEEA. As DNA, the CDR3 is TGTGCCAGCAGCTTAGACGGCCAGGGGGATTACGAGCAGTACTTC. This sequence encodes CASSLDGQGDYEQYF.

This clone came up a few times. The CDR3 nucleotides are TGTGCCAGCAGCTTACTAGCGGGGGAAAACATTCAGTACTTC. Its translation: CASSLLAGENIQYF. The chain recombines TRBV7-3 with TRBJ2-4; TRBD2 matches at 10 bases. The CDR3 extends over 14 amino acids. Per the germline V gene, CDR1 is SGHTA and CDR2 is FQGTGA. V lost 2 bases, J lost 5 bases, and 0 bases stayed unmatched. The whole variable domain, filled in from reference TRBV7-3 and TRBJ2-4, reads GAGVSQTPSNKVTEKGKYVELRCDPISGHTALYWYRQSLGQGPEFLIYFQGTGAADDSGLPNDRFFAVRPEGSVSTLKIQRTERGDSAVYLCASSLLAGENIQYFGAGTRLSVL.

The chain employs TRBV4-2 and TRBJ2-2; 8 bases map to TRBD2. This CDR3 has 15 residues. Germline CDR1 is LGHNA and CDR2 is YNFKEQ. Trimming removed 5 bases from V and 6 bases from J; junction bases left unmatched: 8. DNA for the CDR3: TGTGCCAGCAGCGCAAGCGGGGGAGGAGCCGGGGAGCTGTTTTTT. It yields the protein CASSASGGGAGELFF.

This chain uses TRBV5-4 with TRBJ1-1; 8 bases are shared with TRBD1. Germline assignment: CDR1 SGHNT and CDR2 YYREEE (reference sequence). V was pared by 3 bases and J by 4 bases, with 8 bases of the junction left unmatched. The CDR3 runs to 15 residues. CDR3 sequence (DNA): TGTGCCAGCAGCTCGGCGGGGACAGGTCGCACTGAAGCTTTCTTT. Amino acids: CASSSAGTGRTEAFF.

This clone was detected only once. This chain joins TRBV5-1 and TRBJ2-3; 11 positions agree with TRBD2. After removal of 3 bases from V and 0 bases from J, the junction contained 12 bases not matched to a gene. Germline V lookup: CDR1 SGHRS, CDR2 YFSETQ. There are 19 residues in the CDR3. The CDR3 is CASSSGSGGVLRSTDTQYF. Written as DNA, the CDR3 is TGCGCCAGCAGCTCAGGTAGCGGGGGGGTTTTGCGTAGCACAGATACGCAGTATTTT.

For this clone: A read error may produce the germline difference seen at one junction end. V gene TRBV28 combines with J gene TRBJ2-2; 7 bases align to TRBD2. This CDR3 spans 15 amino acids. Per germline, CDR1 MDHEN and CDR2 SYDVKM. The CDR3 region has the DNA TGTGCCAGCAATGAGCTCGGGGGGAACGCCGGGGAGCTGTTTTTT. Amino acids: CASNELGGNAGELFF.

This chain connects TRBV5-4 to TRBJ1-2; 7 bases are shared with TRBD1. V shed 2 bases, J shed 7 bases, and the junction held 5 bases outside the gene matches. This CDR3 contains 13 residues. The germline V gene encodes CDR1 SGHNT and CDR2 YYREEE (reference sequence). CDR3 DNA sequence: TGTGCCAGCAGCTTTAAGGGGGCGAGTGGCTACACCTTC. Amino acids: CASSFKGASGYTF.

The chain has TRBV5-1 and TRBJ2-3; 16 bases agree with TRBD2. CDR1 and CDR2 (germline): SGHRS, YFSETQ. After removal of 3 bases from V and 0 bases from J, the junction contained 7 bases not matched to a gene. The CDR3 runs to 19 residues. DNA for the CDR3: TGCGCCAGCAGCTCGGGACTAGCGGGAGGGCGATCTAGCACAGATACGCAGTATTTT. This sequence encodes CASSSGLAGGRSSTDTQYF. Combining the CDR3 with reference TRBV5-1 and TRBJ2-3 gives the whole variable domain KAGVTQTPRYLIKTRGQQVTLSCSPISGHRSVSWYQQTPGQGLQFLFEYFSETQRNKGNFPGRFSGRQFSNSRSEMNVSTLELGDSALYLCASSSGLAGGRSSTDTQYFGPGTRLTVL.

The gene calls are TRBV6-5 and TRBJ1-2; 8 bases agree with TRBD1. The germline CDR1 and CDR2 sequences are MNHEY and SVGAGI. The V segment lost 2 bases and the J segment 6 bases; nucleotides outside the gene matches: 11. The length of the CDR3 is 16 residues. Here the CDR3 reads CASSYPLWTGRHGYTF. CDR3 in DNA: TGTGCCAGCAGTTACCCCCTCTGGACAGGGAGGCATGGCTACACCTTC.

The CDR3 region is CASRYRQGREYF. The CDR3 region has the DNA TGTGCCAGCAGGTACCGACAGGGGCGGGAGTACTTC. The chain employs TRBV6-5 and TRBJ2-7; 8 bases are shared with TRBD1. The CDR3 sequence is 12 residues long. Germline assignment: CDR1 MNHEY and CDR2 SVGAGI. With V trimmed by 6 bases and J by 11 bases, 9 bases remained unmatched.

In its sample, this clone was seen a few times. This chain joins TRBV10-3 and TRBJ1-4; D call uncertain. There are 12 residues in the CDR3. With 4 bases removed from V and 3 bases from J, the gap between germline ends came to 3 bases. Germline CDR1 ENHRY, CDR2 SYGVKD. CDR3 nucleotide sequence: TGTGCCATCAGTGCAGCTAATGAAAAACTGTTTTTT. This gives the protein CAISAANEKLFF.

The V call is TRBV7-9, the J call TRBJ2-7; D is perhaps TRBD2 (5 bases). Trimming took off 1 base at V and 0 bases at J, with 7 bases between the two ends. The CDR3 is 14 residues long. CDR1 and CDR2 from the germline V gene are SEHNR and FQNEAQ (reference sequence). As DNA, the CDR3 is TGTGCCAGCAGCTTAGGGGGAGACTCCTACGAGCAGTACTTC. It encodes CASSLGGDSYEQYF.

The gene calls are TRBV29-1 and TRBJ2-1; D is uncertain. Trimming took off 6 bases at V and 6 bases at J, with 9 bases between the two ends. The CDR3 has 11 amino acids. CDR1 is SQVTM, CDR2 ANQGSEA, per germline. CDR3 sequence: CSVSESNEQFF. The DNA of the CDR3 is TGCAGCGTCTCGGAGTCCAATGAGCAGTTCTTC.

This chain joins TRBV4-3 and TRBJ2-3; 8 bases map to TRBD2. CDR1 is LGHNA and CDR2 is YSLEER in the germline V gene. The V segment lost 4 bases and the J segment 2 bases; nucleotides outside the gene matches: 11. The CDR3 is 17 amino acids. CDR3 coding DNA: TGCGCCAGCAGCCCCAACCCTACTAGCGGCTTCACAGATACGCAGTATTTT. Amino acid sequence: CASSPNPTSGFTDTQYF.

The CDR3 region is CASSPPGGNTEAFF. CDR3 nucleotide sequence: TGTGCCAGCAGCCCCCCCGGGGGAAACACTGAAGCTTTCTTT. The chain carries TRBV4-2 and TRBJ1-1, with D perhaps TRBD1 (5 bases). This CDR3 is built from 14 residues. CDR1 is LGHNA and CDR2 is YNFKEQ in the germline V gene. Trimming removed 4 bases from V and 2 bases from J, with 11 bases in between.

This sequence joins TRBV9 and TRBJ1-1, with a weak D call TRBD1 (5 bases). V was shortened by 4 bases and J by 3 bases, with 16 bases between the two germline ends. Looked up from germline, CDR1 is SGDLS and CDR2 is YYNGEE. The CDR3 loop spans 15 amino acids. CDR3 DNA: TGTGCCAGCAGCCCCAGACAGAACAAGGACACTGAAGCTTTCTTT. Its translation is CASSPRQNKDTEAFF.

For this clone: Compared with germline, one end of the junction differs, possibly owing to a read error. The chain carries TRBV6-5 and TRBJ2-1; tentative D call: TRBD1 (6 bases). This CDR3 contains 15 residues. Germline CDR1 reads MNHEY; CDR2 reads SVGAGI. CDR3 bases: TGTGCCAGCAGGTACTCCTTAGGGGGTATATATGAGCAGTTCTTC. Amino acids: CASRYSLGGIYEQFF.

J is TRBJ1-1 and V is TRBV19, with D uncertain. CDR3 length equals 14 residues. The germline V gene encodes CDR1 LNHDA and CDR2 SQIVND (reference sequence). Trimming cost V 1 base and J 1 base, with 7 bases left between them. The CDR3 loop reads CASSIGRGNTEAFF. In DNA form, the CDR3 reads TGTGCCAGTAGTATAGGAAGAGGGAACACTGAAGCTTTCTTT.

V usage is TRBV7-8 and J usage is TRBJ2-5; the match to TRBD2 covers 7 bases. The germline gives CDR1 SGHVS, CDR2 FQNEAQ. V was clipped by 0 bases and J by 5 bases; unmatched bases: 6. This CDR3 is built from 15 residues. The CDR3: CASSLAWTRAETQYF. CDR3 sequence (DNA): TGTGCCAGCAGCTTAGCGTGGACTAGGGCGGAGACCCAGTACTTC.

The chain combines TRBV6-5 with TRBJ2-3, with D possibly TRBD2 on 6 matching bases. The CDR3 runs to 14 residues. V lost 4 bases and J lost 2, with 10 bases in between. Germline CDR1 MNHEY, CDR2 SVGAGI. The CDR3 reads CASSFWTNTDTQYF. In nucleotides, the CDR3 is TGTGCCAGCAGTTTCTGGACTAACACAGATACGCAGTATTTT.

The chain joins TRBV15 to TRBJ2-1, with D tentatively TRBD1 (5 bases). CDR1 LNHNV and CDR2 YYDKDF come from the germline V gene (reference sequence). The CDR3 spans 13 residues. V lost 5 bases to trimming and J lost 7 bases, with 12 bases between them. CDR3 region: CATSGAVTNEQFF. As DNA, the CDR3 is TGTGCCACCAGCGGGGCTGTTACAAATGAGCAGTTCTTC.

This chain connects TRBV7-6 to TRBJ2-1; 13 bases map to TRBD2. The CDR3 extends over 16 amino acids. The V gene end was trimmed by 5 bases and the J gene end by 6 bases; junction bases not matched to a gene: 7. Germline lookup yields CDR1 SGHVS and CDR2 FNYEAQ. CDR3 amino acids: CASSPPGLAGLNEQFF. DNA for the CDR3: TGTGCCAGCAGCCCGCCGGGACTAGCGGGGCTCAATGAGCAGTTCTTC.

The gene calls are TRBV19 and TRBJ1-2, with 9 bases aligning to TRBD1. CDR1 and CDR2 from the germline V gene are LNHDA and SQIVND (reference sequence). The CDR3 length is 11 residues. V shed 10 bases, J shed 8 bases, and the junction held 5 bases outside the gene matches. The DNA for the CDR3 is TGTGCCATGGGACAGGGAGACGGCTACACCTTC. Translated, it gives CAMGQGDGYTF.